This T cell receptor (beta chain) was recovered during a study of tumor and adjacent non-tumor tissue in lung cancer. Study details: Patients were aged about 30 to 76, some 10 men and about five women, stage I to III.

The template was RNA from unsorted bulk tissue. Three rounds of nested PCR, following a modified ARM-PCR protocol, produced the TCRbeta library. TCRdb redid the calling of the multiplex PCR reads with MiXCR, one entry per CDR3 protein. The sample contains roughly 140,000 distinct CDR3 sequences, around 60% of which appear only once. In regard to this clonotype: Its antigen is unknown. Sequence at one end of the junction differs from germline and may be a read error.

Overall study findings and caveats: TCR diversity was significantly greater in tumor than normal lung tissue. Top 100 clones took a larger repertoire share in normal lung. Shorter survival was associated with higher TCR diversity in tumors.

Sequenced input: lung tumor tissue. The receptor was isolated from a man aged 60-69 years with small cell lung cancer.

CDR3 coding DNA: TGCGGTGCTAGAGGGGGAGGCCCGGGGACAGATACGCAGTATTTT. It is translated as CGARGGGPGTDTQYF. This chain uses TRBV20-1 with TRBJ2-3, with D perhaps TRBD1 or TRBD2 (6 bases each). This CDR3 region has 15 residues. Germline V CDR1 and CDR2: DFQATT, SNEGSKA (reference sequence).